The TCR beta chain described here comes from a study of T-cell memory formation after mild COVID-19. J lost 8 bases, V lost 4 bases, and 3 bases had no gene match. The CDR3 length is 14 residues. Germline V gives CDR1 SQVTM, CDR2 ANQGSEA. Findings and limits, study-wide: The study found balanced CD4/CD8 in clones contracting day 15 to 85 and a CD4+ lean in later expanders.

In TCRdb, the 5' RACE reads were re-called with MiXCR into one record per CDR3 protein. Of around 200,000 distinct CDR3 sequences listed, 9.5% are singletons. This clonotype turned up a few times. Its matching antigen is unknown. This TCR derives from a man between 18 and 35 years old who had mild COVID-19 (a few samples of this study predate the infection). Cell type and time point are not known. The specimen was PBMCs or a T cell subset sorted from them (not recorded which). The chain links TRBV29-1 to TRBJ2-1, with 15 bases matching TRBD2. The CDR3 is CSVVGTSGGHEQFF. CDR3 DNA sequence: TGCAGCGTTGTTGGGACTAGCGGGGGGCATGAGCAGTTCTTC.